This TCR beta chain comes out of a study of technical replicates of blood from several donors. The CDR3 contains 17 residues. The protocol was immunoSEQ multiplex PCR, while the TCRdb copy is restricted to in-frame clones and leaves out a portion. The sample lists about 70,000 clones; around 97% were seen once. The chain links TRBV1 to TRBJ2-7; the table names TRBD1, a call not compared with the DNA. TRBV1 is given as a pseudogene. The sequenced sample was T cells isolated from PBMCs. The clonotype comes from a human donor in good health. Written as DNA, the CDR3 is TGCACCAGCAGCCAAGCTAACAGGCGAACTACTTTCTACGAGCAGTACTTC. It is translated as CTSSQANRRTTFYEQYF.